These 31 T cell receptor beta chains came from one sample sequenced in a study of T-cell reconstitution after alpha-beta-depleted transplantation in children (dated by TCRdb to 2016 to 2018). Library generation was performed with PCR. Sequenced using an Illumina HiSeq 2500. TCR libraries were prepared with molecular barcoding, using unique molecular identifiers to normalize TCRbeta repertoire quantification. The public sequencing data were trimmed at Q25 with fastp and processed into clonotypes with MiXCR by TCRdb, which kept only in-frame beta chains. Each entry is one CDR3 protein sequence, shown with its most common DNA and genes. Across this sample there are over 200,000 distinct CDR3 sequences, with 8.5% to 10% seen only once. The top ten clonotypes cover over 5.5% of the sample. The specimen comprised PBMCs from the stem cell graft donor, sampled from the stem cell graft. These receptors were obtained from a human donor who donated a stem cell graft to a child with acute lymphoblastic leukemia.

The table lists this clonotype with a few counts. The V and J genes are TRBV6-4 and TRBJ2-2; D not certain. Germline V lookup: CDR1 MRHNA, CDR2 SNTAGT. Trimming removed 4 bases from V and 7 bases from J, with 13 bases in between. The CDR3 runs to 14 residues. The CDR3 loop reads CASSVGSHGGELFF. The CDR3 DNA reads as TGTGCCAGCAGTGTCGGAAGTCACGGCGGGGAGCTGTTTTTT.

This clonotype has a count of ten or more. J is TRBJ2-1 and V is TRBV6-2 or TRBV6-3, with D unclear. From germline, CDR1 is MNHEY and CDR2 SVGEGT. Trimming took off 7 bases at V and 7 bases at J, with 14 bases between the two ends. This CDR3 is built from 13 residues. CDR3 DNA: TGTGCCAGCAACGGTCCCCTTTGGAATGAGCAGTTCTTC. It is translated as CASNGPLWNEQFF.

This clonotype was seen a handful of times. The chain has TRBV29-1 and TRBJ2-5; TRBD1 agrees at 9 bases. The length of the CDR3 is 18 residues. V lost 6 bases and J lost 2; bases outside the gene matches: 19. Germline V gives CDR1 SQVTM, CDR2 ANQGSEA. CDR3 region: CSVESLLIRDRAQETQYF. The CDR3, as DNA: TGCAGCGTCGAATCCCTTTTAATTCGGGACAGGGCTCAAGAGACCCAGTACTTC.

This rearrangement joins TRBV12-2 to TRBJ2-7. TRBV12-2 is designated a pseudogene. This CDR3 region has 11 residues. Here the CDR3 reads CASHLLYEQYF. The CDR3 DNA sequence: TGTGCAAGTCACTTATTGTACGAGCAGTACTTC.

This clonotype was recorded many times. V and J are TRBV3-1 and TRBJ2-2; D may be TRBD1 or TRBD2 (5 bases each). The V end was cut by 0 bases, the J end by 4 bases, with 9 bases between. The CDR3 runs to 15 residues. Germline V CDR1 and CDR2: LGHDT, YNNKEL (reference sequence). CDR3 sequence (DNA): TGTGCCAGCAGCCAAGAGGGACGTAGCACCGGGGAGCTGTTTTTT. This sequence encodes CASSQEGRSTGELFF.

The CDR3 sequence is CASSFYRGRTVGTEAFF. The DNA of the CDR3 is TGTGCCAGCAGTTTTTACAGGGGGCGGACTGTAGGCACTGAAGCTTTCTTT. V gene TRBV12-3 or TRBV12-4 combines with J gene TRBJ1-1, with 9 bases lining up with TRBD1. V was clipped by 3 bases and J by 4 bases; unmatched bases: 12. This CDR3 contains 17 residues.

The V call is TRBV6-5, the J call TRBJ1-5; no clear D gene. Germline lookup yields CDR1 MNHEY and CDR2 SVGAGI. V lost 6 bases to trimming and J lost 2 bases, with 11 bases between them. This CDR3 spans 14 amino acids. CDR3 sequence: CASRPLEGNQPQHF. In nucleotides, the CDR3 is TGTGCCAGCAGGCCGCTTGAGGGCAATCAGCCCCAGCATTTT.

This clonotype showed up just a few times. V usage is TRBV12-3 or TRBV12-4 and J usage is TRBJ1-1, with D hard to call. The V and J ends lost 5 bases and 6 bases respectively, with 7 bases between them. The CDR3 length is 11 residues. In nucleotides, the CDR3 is TGTGCCAGCAGTATCCTCTCTGAAGCTTTCTTT. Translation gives CASSILSEAFF.

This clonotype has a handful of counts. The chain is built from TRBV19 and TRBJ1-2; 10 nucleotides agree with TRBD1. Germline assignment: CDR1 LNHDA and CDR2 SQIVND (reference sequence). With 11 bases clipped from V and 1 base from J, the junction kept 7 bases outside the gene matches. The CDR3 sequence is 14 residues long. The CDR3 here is CAVAGTGVNYGYTF. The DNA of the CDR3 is TGTGCCGTTGCCGGGACAGGGGTTAACTATGGCTACACCTTC.

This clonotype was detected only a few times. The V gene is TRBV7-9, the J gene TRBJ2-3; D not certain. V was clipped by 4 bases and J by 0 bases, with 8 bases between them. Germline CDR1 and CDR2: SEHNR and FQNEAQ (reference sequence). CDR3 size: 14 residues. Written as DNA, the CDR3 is TGTGCCAGCAGCTCCCTCATAAGCACAGATACGCAGTATTTT. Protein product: CASSSLISTDTQYF.

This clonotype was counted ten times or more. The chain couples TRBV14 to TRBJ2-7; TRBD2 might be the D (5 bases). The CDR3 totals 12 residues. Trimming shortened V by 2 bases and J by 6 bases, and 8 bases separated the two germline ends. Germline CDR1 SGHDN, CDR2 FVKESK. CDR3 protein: CASSQWTGEQYF. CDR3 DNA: TGTGCCAGCAGCCAATGGACTGGCGAGCAGTACTTC.

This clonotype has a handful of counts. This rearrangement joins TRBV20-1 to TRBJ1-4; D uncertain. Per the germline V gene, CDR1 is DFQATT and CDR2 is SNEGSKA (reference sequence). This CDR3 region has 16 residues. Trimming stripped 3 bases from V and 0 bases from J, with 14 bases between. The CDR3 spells CSASTSGAATNEKLFF. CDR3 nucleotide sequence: TGCAGTGCTAGCACGTCTGGTGCGGCAACTAATGAAAAACTGTTTTTT.

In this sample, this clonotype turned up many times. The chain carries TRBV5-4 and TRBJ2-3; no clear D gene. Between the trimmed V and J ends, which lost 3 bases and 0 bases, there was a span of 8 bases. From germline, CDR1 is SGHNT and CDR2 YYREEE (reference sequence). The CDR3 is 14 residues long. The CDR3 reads CASSSEISTDTQYF. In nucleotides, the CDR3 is TGTGCCAGCAGCTCCGAAATAAGCACAGATACGCAGTATTTT.

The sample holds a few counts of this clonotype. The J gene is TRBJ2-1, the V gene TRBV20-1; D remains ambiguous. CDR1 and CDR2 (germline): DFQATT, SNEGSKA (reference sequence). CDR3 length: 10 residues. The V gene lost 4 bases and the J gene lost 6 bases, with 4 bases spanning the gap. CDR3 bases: TGCAGTGCTAACTCCAATGAGCAGTTCTTC. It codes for CSANSNEQFF.

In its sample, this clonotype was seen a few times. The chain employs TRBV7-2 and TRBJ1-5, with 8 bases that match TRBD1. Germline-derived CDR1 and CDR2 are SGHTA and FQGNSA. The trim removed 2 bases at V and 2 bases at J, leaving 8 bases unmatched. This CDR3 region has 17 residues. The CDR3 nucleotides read TGTGCCAGCAGCTTATTGACAGGGGCGTTTGGCAATCAGCCCCAGCATTTT. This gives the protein CASSLLTGAFGNQPQHF. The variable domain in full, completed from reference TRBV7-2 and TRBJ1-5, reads GAGVSQSPSNKVTEKGKDVELRCDPISGHTALYWYRQSLGQGLEFLIYFQGNSAPDKSGLPSDRFSAERTGGSVSTLTIQRTQQEDSAVYLCASSLLTGAFGNQPQHFGDGTRLSIL.

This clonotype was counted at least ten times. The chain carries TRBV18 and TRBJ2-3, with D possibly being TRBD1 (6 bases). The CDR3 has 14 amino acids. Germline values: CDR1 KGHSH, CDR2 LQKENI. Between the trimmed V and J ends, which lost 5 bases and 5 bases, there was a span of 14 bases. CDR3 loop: CASSSDRTGDTQYF. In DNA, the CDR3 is TGTGCCAGCTCATCGGACAGAACGGGAGATACGCAGTATTTT.

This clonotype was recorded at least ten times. In nucleotides, the CDR3 is TGTGCCAGCAGCAAGGCAGGAGGGATCAATGGCTACACCTTC. Its translation is CASSKAGGINGYTF. The chain couples TRBV9 to TRBJ1-2, with D unresolved. V was cut by 4 bases and J by 6 bases, with 16 bases left in between. CDR3 size: 14 residues. Germline V CDR1 and CDR2: SGDLS, YYNGEE.

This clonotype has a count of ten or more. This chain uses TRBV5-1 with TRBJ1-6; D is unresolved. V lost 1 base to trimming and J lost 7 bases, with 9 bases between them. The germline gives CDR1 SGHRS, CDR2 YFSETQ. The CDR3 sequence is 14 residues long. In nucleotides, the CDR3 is TGCGCCAGCAGCTTGAGTGGGGTGAATTCACCCCTCCACTTT. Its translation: CASSLSGVNSPLHF.

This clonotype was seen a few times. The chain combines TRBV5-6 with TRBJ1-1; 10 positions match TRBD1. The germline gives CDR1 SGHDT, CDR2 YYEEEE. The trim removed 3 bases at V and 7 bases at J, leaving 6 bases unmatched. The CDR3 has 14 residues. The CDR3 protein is CASSYPGQGNEAFF. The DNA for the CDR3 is TGTGCCAGCAGCTATCCGGGACAGGGGAATGAAGCTTTCTTT.

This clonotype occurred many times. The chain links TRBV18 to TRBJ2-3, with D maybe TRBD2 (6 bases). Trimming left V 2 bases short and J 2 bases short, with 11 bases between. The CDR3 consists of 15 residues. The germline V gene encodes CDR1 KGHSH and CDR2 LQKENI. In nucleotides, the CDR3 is TGTGCCAGCTCACCAATGGGGGACTCCACAGATACGCAGTATTTT. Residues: CASSPMGDSTDTQYF. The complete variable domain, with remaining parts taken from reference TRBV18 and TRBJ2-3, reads NAGVMQNPRHLVRRRGQEARLRCSPMKGHSHVYWYRQLPEEGLKFMVYLQKENIIDESGMPKERFSAEFPKEGPSILRIQQVVRGDSAAYFCASSPMGDSTDTQYFGPGTRLTVL.

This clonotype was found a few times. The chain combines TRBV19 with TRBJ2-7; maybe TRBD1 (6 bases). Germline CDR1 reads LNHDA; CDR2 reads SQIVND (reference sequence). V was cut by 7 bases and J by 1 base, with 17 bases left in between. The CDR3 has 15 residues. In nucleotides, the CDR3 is TGTGCCAGTAAACCCTCCAGGGGTAGGTCCTACGAGCAGTACTTC. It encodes CASKPSRGRSYEQYF.

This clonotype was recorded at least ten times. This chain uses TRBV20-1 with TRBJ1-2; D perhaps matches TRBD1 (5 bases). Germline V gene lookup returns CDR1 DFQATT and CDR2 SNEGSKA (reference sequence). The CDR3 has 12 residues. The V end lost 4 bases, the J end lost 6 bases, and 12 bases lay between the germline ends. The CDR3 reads CSAMGGSDGYTF. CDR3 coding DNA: TGCAGTGCTATGGGGGGATCGGATGGCTACACCTTC.

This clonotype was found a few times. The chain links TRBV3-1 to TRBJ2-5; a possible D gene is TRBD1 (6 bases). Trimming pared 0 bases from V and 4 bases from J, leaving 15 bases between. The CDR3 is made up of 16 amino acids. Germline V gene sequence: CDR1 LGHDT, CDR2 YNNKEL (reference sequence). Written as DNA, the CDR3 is TGTGCCAGCAGCCAAGACGGCAGGGGCGCGGGAGAGACCCAGTACTTC. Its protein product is CASSQDGRGAGETQYF.

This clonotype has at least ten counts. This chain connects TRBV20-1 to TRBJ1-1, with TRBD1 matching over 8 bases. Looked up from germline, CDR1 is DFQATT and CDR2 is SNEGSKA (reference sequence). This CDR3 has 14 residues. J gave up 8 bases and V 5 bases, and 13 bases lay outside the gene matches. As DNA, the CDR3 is TGCAGTGCTTCCCACAGGGGGGCGAATTTCGAAGCTTTCTTT. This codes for CSASHRGANFEAFF.

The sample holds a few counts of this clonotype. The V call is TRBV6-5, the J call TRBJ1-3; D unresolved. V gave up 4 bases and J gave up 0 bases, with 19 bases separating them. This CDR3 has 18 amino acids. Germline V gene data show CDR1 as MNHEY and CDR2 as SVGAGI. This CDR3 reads CASSFSEAGPFSGNTIYF. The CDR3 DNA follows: TGTGCCAGCAGTTTCTCTGAGGCAGGCCCCTTCTCTGGAAACACCATATATTTT.

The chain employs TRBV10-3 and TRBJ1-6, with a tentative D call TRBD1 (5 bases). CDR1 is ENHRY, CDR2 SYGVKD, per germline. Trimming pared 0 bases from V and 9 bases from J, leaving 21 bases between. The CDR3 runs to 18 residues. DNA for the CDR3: TGTGCCATCAGTGAGTCGGACGCTTTGGGGGTACCAGGTTCACCCCTCCACTTT. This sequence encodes CAISESDALGVPGSPLHF.

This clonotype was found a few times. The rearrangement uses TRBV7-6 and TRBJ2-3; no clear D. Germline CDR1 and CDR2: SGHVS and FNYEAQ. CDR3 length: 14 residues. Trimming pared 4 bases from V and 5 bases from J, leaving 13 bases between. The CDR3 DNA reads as TGTGCCAGCAGCTCGTATCCAGAAGGAGATACGCAGTATTTT. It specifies CASSSYPEGDTQYF.

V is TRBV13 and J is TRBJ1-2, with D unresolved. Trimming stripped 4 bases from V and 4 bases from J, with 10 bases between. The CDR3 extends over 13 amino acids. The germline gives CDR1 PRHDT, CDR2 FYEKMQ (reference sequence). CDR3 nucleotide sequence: TGTGCCAGCAGCTCAGAATACTTCTATGGCTACACCTTC. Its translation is CASSSEYFYGYTF.

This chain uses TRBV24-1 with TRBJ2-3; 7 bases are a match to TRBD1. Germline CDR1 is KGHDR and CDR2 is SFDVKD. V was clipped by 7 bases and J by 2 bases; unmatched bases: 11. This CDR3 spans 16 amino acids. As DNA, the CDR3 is TGTGCCACCAGCCTAGAGGGGGCCCCTGACACAGATACGCAGTATTTT. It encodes CATSLEGAPDTDTQYF.

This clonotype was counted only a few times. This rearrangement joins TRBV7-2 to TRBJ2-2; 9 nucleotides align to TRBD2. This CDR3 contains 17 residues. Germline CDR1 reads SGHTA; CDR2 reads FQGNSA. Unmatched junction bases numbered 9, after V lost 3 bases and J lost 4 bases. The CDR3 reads CASSFTGGGAGTGELFF. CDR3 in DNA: TGTGCCAGCAGCTTCACTGGCGGGGGGGCCGGCACCGGGGAGCTGTTTTTT.

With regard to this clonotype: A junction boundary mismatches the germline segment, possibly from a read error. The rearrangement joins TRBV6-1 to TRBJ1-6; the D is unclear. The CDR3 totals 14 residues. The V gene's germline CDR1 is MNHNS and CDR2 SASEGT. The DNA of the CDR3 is TGTGCCAGCAGTGACCTTTCCTTTAATTCACCCCTCCACTTT. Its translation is CASSDLSFNSPLHF.